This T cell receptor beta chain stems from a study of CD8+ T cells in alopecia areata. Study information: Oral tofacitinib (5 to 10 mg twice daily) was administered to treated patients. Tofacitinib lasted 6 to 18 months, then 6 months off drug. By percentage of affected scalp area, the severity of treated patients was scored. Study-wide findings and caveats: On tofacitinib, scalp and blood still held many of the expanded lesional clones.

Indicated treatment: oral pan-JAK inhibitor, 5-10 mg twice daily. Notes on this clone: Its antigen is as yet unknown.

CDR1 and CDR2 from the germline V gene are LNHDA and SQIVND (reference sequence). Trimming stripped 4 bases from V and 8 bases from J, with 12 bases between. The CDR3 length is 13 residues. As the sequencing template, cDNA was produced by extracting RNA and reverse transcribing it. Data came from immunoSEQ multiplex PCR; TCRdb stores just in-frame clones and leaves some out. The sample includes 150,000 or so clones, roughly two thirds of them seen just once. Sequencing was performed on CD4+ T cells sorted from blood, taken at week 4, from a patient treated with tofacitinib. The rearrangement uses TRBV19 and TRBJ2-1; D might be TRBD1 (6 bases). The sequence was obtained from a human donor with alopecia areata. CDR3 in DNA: TGTGCCAGTAGTAAAACAGGGTCTGATGAGCAGTTCTTC. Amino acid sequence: CASSKTGSDEQFF.